This is a list of T cell receptor beta chains from one sample in a study of CD8 T cells in Susac syndrome. TCRdb used MiXCR to reprocess the immunoSEQ multiplex PCR reads, holding one entry per CDR3 protein. The sample has some 220,000 distinct CDR3 sequences; 95% are singletons. The sequencing sample was made of CD4+ T cells from PBMCs. The receptors were sampled from a human donor with multiple sclerosis. Both conserved end residues are part of each CDR3. A D gene is named only where the DNA matches it firmly. Clone size appears in some rows only: once, few, many, or a class for an expanded clone.

TRBJ1-1,NA,TRBV30,NA,TGTGCCTGGGGGCCTGGAGGGCCGGGTGAAGCTTTCTTT,CAWGPGGPGEAFF
TRBJ1-4,NA,TRBV20-1,NA,TGCAGTGCTAGAAAGGGGGTCGAAAAACTGTTTTTT,CSARKGVEKLFF
TRBJ2-1,NA,TRBV3-1,NA,TGTGCCAGCAGCCAAGGGGGAGAGTCCTACAATGAGCAGTTCTTC,CASSQGGESYNEQFF
TRBJ2-7,NA,TRBV4-1,NA,TGCGCCAGCAGCCAAGTGTACGGTTCCTACGAGCAGTACTTC,CASSQVYGSYEQYF
TRBJ2-5,NA,TRBV20-1,TRBD1,TGCAGTGCTAGGGGACAGGGGGCATGGGAGACCCAGTACTTC,CSARGQGAWETQYF
TRBJ2-1,NA,TRBV29-1,NA,TGCAGCGGTACCCCCCTTTCGTCGGGACGATCCTCCTACAATGAGCAGTTCTTC,CSGTPLSSGRSSYNEQFF
TRBJ2-5,NA,TRBV5-1,NA,TGCGCCAGCAGCTCGAAGGGGCTGGAGACCCAGTACTTC,CASSSKGLETQYF
TRBJ1-5,NA,TRBV7-9,NA,TGTGCCAGCAGCTTCGACAGTGAGCCCCAGCATTTT,CASSFDSEPQHF
TRBJ2-2,NA,TRBV29-1,NA,TGCAGCGTTGAATTACAGGCAGCGAACACCGGGGAGCTGTTTTTT,CSVELQAANTGELFF
TRBJ1-1,NA,TRBV27,NA,TGTGCCAGCAGCACAGGTGGATTGAACACTGAAGCTTTCTTT,CASSTGGLNTEAFF
TRBJ1-1,NA,TRBV29-1,TRBD1,TGCAGCGGGGGGACAGGGAGGACTGACACTGAAGCTTTCTTT,CSGGTGRTDTEAFF
TRBJ2-1,NA,TRBV29-1,TRBD2,TGCAGCGTTTGTAAGGTAGCGGGAGGATGTGAGCAGTTCTTC,CSVCKVAGGCEQFF
TRBJ1-1,NA,TRBV11-2,NA,TGTGCCAGCAGCTTAGATGGGAAAGCTTTCTTT,CASSLDGKAFF
TRBJ2-3,NA,TRBV3-1,NA,TGTGCCAGCAGCAAAAGAACAGATACGCAGTATTTT,CASSKRTDTQYF
TRBJ2-7,NA,TRBV10-3,TRBD1,TGTGCCATCAGTTCTCGGGACAGGGGCCTCGAGCAGTACTTC,CAISSRDRGLEQYF
TRBJ1-1,NA,TRBV3-1,TRBD1,TGTGCCAGCAGCCAAACCCGACAGGGAAGGCCTGAAGCTTTCTTT,CASSQTRQGRPEAFF
TRBJ2-7,NA,TRBV12-5,NA,TGTGCTAGTGGACTGGCCTACGAGCAGTACTTC,CASGLAYEQYF
TRBJ2-7,NA,TRBV20-1,NA,TGCAGTGCTCAGGGTGGGGGTACCTACGAGCAGTACTTC,CSAQGGGTYEQYF
TRBJ2-3,few,TRBV11-3,NA,TGTGCCAGCAGCTTCGGAGATACGCAGTATTTT,CASSFGDTQYF
TRBJ2-1,NA,TRBV10-3,NA,TGTGCCATCGCTTCTGCCGGCACGAACAATGAGCAGTTCTTC,CAIASAGTNNEQFF
TRBJ2-3,NA,TRBV4-2,NA,TGTGCCAGCGGCTCCGGGCTCCTTCCGCAGTATTTT,CASGSGLLPQYF
TRBJ1-1,NA,TRBV2,NA,TGTGCCAGCAGGAGGGGGGCAGGGAACACTGAAGCTTTCTTT,CASRRGAGNTEAFF
TRBJ2-3,NA,TRBV3-1,TRBD2,TGTGCCAGCAGCCGGACTAGCGGGGTTTACACAGATACGCAGTATTTT,CASSRTSGVYTDTQYF
TRBJ2-3,NA,TRBV7-2,NA,TGTGCCAGCAGCTTTGGCGGTACTAGCACAGATACGCAGTATTTT,CASSFGGTSTDTQYF
TRBJ2-1,NA,TRBV29-1,NA,TGCAGCGTTGGTAGCCCCAATGAGCAGTTCTTC,CSVGSPNEQFF
TRBJ1-2,once,TRBV7-2,NA,TGTGCCAGCAGCCCGCGACAGAGATACGATGGCTACACCTTC,CASSPRQRYDGYTF
TRBJ2-3,NA,TRBV6-6,TRBD2,TGTGCCAGCAGTTCTGGGCTAGCGGGGAACACAGATACGCAGTATTTT,CASSSGLAGNTDTQYF
TRBJ2-7,once,TRBV9,NA,TGTGCCAGCAGCGTGTTCACCGGGGCCGGGGAGCAGTACTTC,CASSVFTGAGEQYF
TRBJ2-5,NA,TRBV30,NA,TGTGCCTGGATGGTTCAGATCCCAGAGGAGACCCAGTACTTC,CAWMVQIPEETQYF